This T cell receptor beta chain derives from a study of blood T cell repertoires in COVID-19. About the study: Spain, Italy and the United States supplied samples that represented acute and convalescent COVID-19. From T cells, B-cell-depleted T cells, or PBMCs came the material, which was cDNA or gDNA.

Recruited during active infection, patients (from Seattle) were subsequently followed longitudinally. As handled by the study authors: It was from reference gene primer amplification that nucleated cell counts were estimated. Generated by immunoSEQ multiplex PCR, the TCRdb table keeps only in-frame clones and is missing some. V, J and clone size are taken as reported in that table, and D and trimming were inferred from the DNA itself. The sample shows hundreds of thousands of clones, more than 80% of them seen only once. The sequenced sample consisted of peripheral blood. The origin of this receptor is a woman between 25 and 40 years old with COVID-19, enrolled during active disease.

The CDR3 spells CASSRGTGQEKLFF. CDR3 nucleotides: TGTGCCAGCTCACGAGGGACAGGGCAAGAAAAACTGTTTTTT. The rearrangement uses TRBV18 and TRBJ1-4; 9 bases are shared with TRBD1. The length of the CDR3 is 14 residues. CDR1 is KGHSH, CDR2 LQKENI, per germline. V trimming: 4 bases; J trimming: 8 bases; junction bases outside the gene matches: 5.